The 2 T cell receptor beta chains presented below share a single source sample, sequenced in a study of blood T cell repertoires in COVID-19. Data came from immunoSEQ multiplex PCR; TCRdb stores just in-frame clones and leaves some out. The table has about 440,000 clones, less than 95% seen once; the top ten hold 0.6%. The sequencing input was PBMCs or T cells enriched from blood (not recorded which). These receptors came from a man between 18 and 29 years old who had recovered from COVID-19.

The gene calls are TRBV18 and TRBJ2-5; the match to TRBD1 covers 7 bases. Germline CDR1 is KGHSH and CDR2 is LQKENI. This CDR3 contains 14 residues. Unmatched junction bases numbered 3, after V lost 1 base and J lost 4 bases. CDR3 region: CASSPQGARETQYF. DNA of the CDR3: TGTGCCAGCTCACCACAGGGGGCTCGAGAGACCCAGTACTTC.

This chain joins TRBV6-2 or TRBV6-3 and TRBJ1-1; the match to TRBD1 covers 9 bases. Germline CDR1 reads MNHEY; CDR2 reads SVGEGT. The CDR3 is 17 residues long. V lost 5 bases and J lost 4; bases outside the gene matches: 14. The CDR3 loop reads CASSGRDRVGLSTEAFF. CDR3 DNA sequence: TGTGCCAGCAGTGGCCGGGACAGGGTAGGGTTGAGCACTGAAGCTTTCTTT.